This T cell receptor (beta chain) was retrieved from a study of spatial heterogeneity in lung cancer. At the level of the study: As counted in raw reads, each unique TCR and UMI combination appeared more than ten times on average.

Findings and limits, study-wide: Resection blood, more than follow-up blood, showed ubiquitous expanded tumor TCRs.

Time point here: blood at routine non-recurrence follow-up after resection. Whole RNA was taken from tumor, nontumor lung or frozen PBMC; it was then sequenced unsorted. TCR cDNA molecules each carried a unique molecular identifier. TCRdb reprocessed the 5' RACE reads via MiXCR and lists one record per CDR3 protein. Of 100,000 to 120,000 distinct CDR3 sequences in the sample, 11% were seen once. Germline trimming cut 5 bases from V and 2 bases from J; bases unmatched to any gene: 9. Germline CDR1 and CDR2: SEHNR and FQNEAQ (reference sequence). The CDR3 consists of 16 residues. Turning to this clonotype: As yet, its antigen is unknown.

This chain links TRBV7-9 with TRBJ2-3; TRBD1 matches 8 bases. The sequencing here drew on PBMCs, taken at follow-up. The TCR originated in a female donor with early-stage non-small cell lung cancer. Written as DNA, the CDR3 is TGTGCCAGCAGCGGTATAGGACAGGGTTTCACAGATACGCAGTATTTT. Encoded protein: CASSGIGQGFTDTQYF. The full variable domain, with the rest looked up from reference TRBV7-9 and TRBJ2-3, is DTGVSQNPRHKITKRGQNVTFRCDPISEHNRLYWYRQTLGQGPEFLTYFQNEAQLEKSRLLSDRFSAERPKGSFSTLEIQRTEQGDSAMYLCASSGIGQGFTDTQYFGPGTRLTVL.